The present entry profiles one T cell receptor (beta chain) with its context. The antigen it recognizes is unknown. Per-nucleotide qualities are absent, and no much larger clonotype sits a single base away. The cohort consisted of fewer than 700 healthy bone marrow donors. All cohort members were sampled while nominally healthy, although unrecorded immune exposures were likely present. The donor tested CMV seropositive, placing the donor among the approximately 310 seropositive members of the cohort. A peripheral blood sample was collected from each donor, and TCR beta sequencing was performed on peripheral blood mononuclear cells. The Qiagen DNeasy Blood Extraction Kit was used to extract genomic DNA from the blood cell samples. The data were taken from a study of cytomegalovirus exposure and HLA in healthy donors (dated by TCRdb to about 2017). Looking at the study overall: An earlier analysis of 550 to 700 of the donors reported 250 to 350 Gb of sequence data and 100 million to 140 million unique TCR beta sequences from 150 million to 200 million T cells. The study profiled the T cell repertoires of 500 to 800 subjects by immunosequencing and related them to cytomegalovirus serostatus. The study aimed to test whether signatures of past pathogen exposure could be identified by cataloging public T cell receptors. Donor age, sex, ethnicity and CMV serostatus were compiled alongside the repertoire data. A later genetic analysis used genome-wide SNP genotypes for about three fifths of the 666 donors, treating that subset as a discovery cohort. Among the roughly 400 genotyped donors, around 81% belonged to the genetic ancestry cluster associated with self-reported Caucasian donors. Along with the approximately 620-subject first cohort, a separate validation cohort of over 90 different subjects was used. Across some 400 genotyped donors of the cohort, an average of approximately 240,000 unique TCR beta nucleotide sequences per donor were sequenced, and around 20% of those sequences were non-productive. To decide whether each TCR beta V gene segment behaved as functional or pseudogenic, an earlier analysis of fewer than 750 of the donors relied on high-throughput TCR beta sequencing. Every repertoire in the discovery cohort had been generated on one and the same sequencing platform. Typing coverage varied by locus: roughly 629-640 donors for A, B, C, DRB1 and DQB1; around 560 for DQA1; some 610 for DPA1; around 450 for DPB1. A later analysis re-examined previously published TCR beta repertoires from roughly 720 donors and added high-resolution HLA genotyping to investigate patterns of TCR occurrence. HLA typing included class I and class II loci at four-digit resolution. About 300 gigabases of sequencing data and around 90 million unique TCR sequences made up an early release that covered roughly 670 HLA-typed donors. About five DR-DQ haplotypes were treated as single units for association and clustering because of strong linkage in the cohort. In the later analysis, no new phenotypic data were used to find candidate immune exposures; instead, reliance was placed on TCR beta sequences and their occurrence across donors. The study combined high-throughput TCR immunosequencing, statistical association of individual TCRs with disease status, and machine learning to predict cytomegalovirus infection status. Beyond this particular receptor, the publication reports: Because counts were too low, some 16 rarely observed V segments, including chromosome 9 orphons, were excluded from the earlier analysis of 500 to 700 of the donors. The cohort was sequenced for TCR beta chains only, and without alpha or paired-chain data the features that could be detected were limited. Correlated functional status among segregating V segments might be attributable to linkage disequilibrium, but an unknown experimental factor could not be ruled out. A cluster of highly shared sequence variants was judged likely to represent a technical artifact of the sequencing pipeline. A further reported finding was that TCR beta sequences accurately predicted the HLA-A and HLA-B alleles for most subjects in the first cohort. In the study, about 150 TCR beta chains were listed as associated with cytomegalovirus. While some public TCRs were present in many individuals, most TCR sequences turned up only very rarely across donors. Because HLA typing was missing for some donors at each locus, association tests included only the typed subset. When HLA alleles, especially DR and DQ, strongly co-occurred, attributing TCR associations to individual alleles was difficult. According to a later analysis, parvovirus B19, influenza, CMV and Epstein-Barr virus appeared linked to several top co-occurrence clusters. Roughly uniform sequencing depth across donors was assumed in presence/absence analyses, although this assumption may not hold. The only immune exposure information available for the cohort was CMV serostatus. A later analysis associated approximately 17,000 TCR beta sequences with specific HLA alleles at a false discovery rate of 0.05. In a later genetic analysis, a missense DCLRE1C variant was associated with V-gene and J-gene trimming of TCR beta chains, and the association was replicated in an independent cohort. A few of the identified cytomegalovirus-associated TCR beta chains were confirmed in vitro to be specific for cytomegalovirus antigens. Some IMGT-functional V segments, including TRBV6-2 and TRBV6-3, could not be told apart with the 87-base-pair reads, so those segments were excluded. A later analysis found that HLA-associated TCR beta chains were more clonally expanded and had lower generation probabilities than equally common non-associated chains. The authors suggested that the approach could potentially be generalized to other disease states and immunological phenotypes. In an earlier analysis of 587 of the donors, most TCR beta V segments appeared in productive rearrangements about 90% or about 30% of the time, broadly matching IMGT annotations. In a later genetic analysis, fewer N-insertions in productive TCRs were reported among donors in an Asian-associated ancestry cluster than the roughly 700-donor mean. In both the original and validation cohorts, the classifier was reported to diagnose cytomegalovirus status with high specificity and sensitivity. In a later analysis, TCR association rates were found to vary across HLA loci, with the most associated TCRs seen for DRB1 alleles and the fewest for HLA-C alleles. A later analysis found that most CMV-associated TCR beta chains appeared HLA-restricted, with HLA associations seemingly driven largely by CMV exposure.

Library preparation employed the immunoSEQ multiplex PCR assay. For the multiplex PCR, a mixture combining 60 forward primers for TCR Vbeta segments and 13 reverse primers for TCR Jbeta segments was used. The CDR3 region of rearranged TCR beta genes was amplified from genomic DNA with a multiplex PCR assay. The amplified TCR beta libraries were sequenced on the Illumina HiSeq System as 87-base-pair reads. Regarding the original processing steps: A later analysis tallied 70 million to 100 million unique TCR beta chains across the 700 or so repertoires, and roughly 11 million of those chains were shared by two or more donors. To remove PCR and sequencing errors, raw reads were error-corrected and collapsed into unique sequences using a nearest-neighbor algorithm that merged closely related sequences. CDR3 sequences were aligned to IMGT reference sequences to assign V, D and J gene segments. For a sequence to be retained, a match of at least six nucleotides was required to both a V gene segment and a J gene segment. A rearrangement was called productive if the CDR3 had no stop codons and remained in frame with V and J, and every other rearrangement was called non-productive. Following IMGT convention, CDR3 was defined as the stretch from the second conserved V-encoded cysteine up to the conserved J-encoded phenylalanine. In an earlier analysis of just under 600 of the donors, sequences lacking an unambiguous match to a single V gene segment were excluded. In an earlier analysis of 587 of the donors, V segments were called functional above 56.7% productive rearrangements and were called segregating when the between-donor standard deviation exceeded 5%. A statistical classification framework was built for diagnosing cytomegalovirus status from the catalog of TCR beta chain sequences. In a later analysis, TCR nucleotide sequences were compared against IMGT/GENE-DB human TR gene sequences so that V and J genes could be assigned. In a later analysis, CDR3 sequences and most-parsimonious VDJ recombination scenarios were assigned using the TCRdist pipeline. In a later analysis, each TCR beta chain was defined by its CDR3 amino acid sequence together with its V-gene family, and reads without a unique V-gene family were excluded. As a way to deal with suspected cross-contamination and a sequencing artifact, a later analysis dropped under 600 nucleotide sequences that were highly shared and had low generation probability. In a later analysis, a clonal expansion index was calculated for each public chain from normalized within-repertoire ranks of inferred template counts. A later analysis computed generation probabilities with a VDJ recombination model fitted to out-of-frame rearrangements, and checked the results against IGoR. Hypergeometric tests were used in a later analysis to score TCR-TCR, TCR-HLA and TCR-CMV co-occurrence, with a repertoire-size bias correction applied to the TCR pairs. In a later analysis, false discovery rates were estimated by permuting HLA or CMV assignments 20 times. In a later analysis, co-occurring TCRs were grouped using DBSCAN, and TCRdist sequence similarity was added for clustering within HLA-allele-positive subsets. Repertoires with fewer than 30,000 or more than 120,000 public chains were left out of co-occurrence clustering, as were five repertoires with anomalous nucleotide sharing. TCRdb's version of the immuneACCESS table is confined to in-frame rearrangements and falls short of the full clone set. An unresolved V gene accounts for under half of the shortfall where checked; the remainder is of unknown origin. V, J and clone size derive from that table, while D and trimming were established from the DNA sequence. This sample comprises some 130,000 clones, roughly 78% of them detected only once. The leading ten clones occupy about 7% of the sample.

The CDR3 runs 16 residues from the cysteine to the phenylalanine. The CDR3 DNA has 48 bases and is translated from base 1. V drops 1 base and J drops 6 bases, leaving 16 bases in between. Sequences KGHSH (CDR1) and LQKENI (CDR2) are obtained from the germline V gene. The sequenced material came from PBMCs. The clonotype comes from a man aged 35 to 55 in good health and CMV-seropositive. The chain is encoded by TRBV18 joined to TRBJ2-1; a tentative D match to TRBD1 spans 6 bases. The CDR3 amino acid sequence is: CASSPLNPTGPNEQFF. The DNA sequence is TGTGCCAGCTCACCACTCAATCCCACAGGGCCCAATGAGCAGTTCTTC. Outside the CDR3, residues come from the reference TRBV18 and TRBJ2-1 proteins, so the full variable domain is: NAGVMQNPRHLVRRRGQEARLRCSPMKGHSHVYWYRQLPEEGLKFMVYLQKENIIDESGMPKERFSAEFPKEGPSILRIQQVVRGDSAAYFCASSPLNPTGPNEQFFGPGTRLTVL.